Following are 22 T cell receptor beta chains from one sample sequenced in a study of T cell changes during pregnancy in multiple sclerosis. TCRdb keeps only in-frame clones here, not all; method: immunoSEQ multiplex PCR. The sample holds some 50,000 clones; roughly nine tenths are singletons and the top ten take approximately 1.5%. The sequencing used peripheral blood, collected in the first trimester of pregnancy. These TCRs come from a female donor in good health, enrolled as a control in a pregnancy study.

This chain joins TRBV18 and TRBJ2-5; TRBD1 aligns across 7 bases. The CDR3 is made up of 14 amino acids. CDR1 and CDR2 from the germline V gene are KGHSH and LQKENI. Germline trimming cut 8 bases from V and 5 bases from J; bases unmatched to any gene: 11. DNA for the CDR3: TGTGCCAGCCATGGGCAGGGGGTCGGGGAGACCCAGTACTTC. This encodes CASHGQGVGETQYF.

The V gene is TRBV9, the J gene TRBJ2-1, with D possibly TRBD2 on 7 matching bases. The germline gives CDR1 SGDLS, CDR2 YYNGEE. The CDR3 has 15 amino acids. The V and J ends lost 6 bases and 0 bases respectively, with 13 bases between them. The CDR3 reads CASTPGGASYNEQFF. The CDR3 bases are TGTGCCAGCACCCCTGGGGGGGCCTCCTACAATGAGCAGTTCTTC.

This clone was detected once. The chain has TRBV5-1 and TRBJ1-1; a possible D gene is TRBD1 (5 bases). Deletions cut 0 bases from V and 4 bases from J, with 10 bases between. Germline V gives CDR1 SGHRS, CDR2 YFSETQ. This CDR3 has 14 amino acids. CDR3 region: CASSLGGGSTEAFF. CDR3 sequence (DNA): TGCGCCAGCAGCTTGGGTGGGGGGAGCACTGAAGCTTTCTTT.

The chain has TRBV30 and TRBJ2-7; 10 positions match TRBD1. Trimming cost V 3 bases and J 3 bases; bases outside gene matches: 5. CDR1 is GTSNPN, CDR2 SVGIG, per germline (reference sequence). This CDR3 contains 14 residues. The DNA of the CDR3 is TGTGCCTGGAGCTTGGGACAGGGGTTCTACGAGCAGTACTTC. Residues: CAWSLGQGFYEQYF.

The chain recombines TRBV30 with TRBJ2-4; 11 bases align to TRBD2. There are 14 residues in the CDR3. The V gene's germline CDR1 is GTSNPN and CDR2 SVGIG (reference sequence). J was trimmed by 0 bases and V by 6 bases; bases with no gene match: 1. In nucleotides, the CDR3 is TGTGCCTGCGGACTAGCGGGAGCCAAAAACATTCAGTACTTC. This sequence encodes CACGLAGAKNIQYF. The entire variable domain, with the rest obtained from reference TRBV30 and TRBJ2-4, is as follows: SQTIHQWPATLVQPVGSPLSLECTVEGTSNPNLYWYRQAAGRGLQLLFYSVGIGQISSEVPQNLSASRPQDRQFILSSKKLLLSDSGFYLCACGLAGAKNIQYFGAGTRLSVL.

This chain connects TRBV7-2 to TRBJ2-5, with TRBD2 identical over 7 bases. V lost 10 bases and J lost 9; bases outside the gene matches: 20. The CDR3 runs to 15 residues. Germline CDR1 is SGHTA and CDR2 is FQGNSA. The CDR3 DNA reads TGTGCCACCACTACGTCGGGAGGATCCCAAGTTCCCCAGTACTTC. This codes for CATTTSGGSQVPQYF.

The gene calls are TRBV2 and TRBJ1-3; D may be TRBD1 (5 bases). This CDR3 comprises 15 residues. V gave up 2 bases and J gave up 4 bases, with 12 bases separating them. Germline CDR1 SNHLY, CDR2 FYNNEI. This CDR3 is CASSELDGGGNTIYF. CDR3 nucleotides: TGTGCCAGCAGTGAACTAGACGGGGGGGGAAACACCATATATTTT.

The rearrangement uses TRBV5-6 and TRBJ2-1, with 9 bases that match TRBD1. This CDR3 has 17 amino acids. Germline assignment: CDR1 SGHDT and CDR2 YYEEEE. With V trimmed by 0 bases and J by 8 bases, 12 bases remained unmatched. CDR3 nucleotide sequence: TGTGCCAGCAGCTTGGAACTGGCGGGACAGGGAAGGCATGAGCAGTTCTTC. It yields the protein CASSLELAGQGRHEQFF. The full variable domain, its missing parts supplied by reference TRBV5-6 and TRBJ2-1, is DAGVTQSPTHLIKTRGQQVTLRCSPKSGHDTVSWYQQALGQGPQFIFQYYEEEERQRGNFPDRFSGHQFPNYSSELNVNALLLGDSALYLCASSLELAGQGRHEQFFGPGTRLTVL.

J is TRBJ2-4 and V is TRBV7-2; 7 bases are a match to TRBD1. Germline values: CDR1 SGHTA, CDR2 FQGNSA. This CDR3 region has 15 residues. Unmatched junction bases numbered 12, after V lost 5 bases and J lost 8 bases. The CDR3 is CASSLQTGLRDIQYF. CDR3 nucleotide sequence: TGTGCCAGCAGCCTTCAGACAGGGTTGAGAGACATTCAGTACTTC.

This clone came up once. Here the CDR3 DNA reads TGTGCCAGCAGTCCGCCGAGGGGGCTTCCCGAATACGAGCAGTACTTC. Protein: CASSPPRGLPEYEQYF. The chain combines TRBV28 with TRBJ2-7; 7 bases are shared with TRBD1. The germline V gene encodes CDR1 MDHEN and CDR2 SYDVKM. The CDR3 consists of 16 residues. With 5 bases clipped from V and 4 bases from J, the junction kept 14 bases outside the gene matches.

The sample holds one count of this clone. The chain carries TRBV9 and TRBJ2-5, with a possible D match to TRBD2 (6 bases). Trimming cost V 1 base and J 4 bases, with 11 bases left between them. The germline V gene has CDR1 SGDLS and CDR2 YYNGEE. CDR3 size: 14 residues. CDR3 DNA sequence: TGTGCCAGCAGCGTACGGGTCGGGGGAGAGACCCAGTACTTC. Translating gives CASSVRVGGETQYF.

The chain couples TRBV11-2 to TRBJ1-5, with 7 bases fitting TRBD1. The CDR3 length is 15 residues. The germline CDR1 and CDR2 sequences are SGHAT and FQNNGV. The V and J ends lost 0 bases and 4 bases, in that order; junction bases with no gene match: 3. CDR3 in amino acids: CASSLDGQVNQPQHF. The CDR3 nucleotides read TGTGCCAGCAGCTTAGACGGACAGGTGAATCAGCCCCAGCATTTT.

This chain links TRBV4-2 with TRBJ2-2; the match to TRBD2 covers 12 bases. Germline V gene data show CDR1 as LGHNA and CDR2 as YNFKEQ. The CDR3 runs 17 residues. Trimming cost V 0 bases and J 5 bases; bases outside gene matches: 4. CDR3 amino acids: CASSQDALAGGTGELFF. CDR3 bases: TGTGCCAGCAGCCAAGATGCCCTAGCGGGAGGGACCGGGGAGCTGTTTTTT.

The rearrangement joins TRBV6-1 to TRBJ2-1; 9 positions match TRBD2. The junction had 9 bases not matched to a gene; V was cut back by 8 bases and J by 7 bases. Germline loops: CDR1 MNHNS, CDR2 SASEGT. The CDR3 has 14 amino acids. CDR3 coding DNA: TGTGCCAGCCTTAGCGGGAGCGTCGGGAATGAGCAGTTCTTC. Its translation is CASLSGSVGNEQFF.

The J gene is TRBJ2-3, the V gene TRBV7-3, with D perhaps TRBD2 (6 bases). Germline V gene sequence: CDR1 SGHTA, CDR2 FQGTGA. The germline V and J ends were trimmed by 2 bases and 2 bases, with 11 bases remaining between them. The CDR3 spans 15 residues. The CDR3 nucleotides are TGTGCCAGCAGCTTAGCGGGGCCCCCCACAGATACGCAGTATTTT. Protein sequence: CASSLAGPPTDTQYF.

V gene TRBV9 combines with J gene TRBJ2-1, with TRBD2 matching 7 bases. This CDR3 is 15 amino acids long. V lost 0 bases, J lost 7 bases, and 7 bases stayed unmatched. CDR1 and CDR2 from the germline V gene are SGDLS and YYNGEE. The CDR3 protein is CASSVGASGENEQFF. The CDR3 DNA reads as TGTGCCAGCAGCGTAGGAGCTAGCGGAGAGAATGAGCAGTTCTTC. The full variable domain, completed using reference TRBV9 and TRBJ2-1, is DSGVTQTPKHLITATGQRVTLRCSPRSGDLSVYWYQQSLDQGLQFLIQYYNGEERAKGNILERFSAQQFPDLHSELNLSSLELGDSALYFCASSVGASGENEQFFGPGTRLTVL.

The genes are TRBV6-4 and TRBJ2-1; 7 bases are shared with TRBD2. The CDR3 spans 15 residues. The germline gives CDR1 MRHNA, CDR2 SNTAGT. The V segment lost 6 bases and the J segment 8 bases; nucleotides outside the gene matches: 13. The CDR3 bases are TGTGCCAGCAGCCCTGCCGCGGGAGTTGTGGATGAGCAGTTCTTC. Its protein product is CASSPAAGVVDEQFF.

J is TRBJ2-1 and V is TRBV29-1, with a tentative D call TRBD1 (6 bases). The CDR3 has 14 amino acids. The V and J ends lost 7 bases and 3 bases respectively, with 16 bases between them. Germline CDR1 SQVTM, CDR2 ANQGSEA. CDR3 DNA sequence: TGCAGCGGCATCCGGGACACGGACTACAATGAGCAGTTCTTC. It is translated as CSGIRDTDYNEQFF.

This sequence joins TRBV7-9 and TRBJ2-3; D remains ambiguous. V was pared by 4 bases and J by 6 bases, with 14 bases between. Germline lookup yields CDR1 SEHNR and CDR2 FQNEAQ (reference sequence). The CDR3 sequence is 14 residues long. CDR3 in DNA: TGTGCCAGCAGCTCCGTCGTCCTTTATGATACGCAGTATTTT. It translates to CASSSVVLYDTQYF.

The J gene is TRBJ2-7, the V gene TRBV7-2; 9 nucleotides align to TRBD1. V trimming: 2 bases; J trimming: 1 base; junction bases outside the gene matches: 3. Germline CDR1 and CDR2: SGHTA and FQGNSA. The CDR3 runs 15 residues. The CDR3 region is CASSLTGTGSYEQYF. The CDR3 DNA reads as TGTGCCAGCAGCTTAACCGGGACAGGGTCCTACGAGCAGTACTTC.

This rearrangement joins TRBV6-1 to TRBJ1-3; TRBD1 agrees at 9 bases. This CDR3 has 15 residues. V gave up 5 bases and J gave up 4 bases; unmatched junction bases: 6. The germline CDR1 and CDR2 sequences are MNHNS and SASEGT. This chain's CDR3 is CASSSGTGTGNTIYF. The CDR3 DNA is TGTGCCAGCAGTTCCGGGACAGGGACAGGAAACACCATATATTTT.

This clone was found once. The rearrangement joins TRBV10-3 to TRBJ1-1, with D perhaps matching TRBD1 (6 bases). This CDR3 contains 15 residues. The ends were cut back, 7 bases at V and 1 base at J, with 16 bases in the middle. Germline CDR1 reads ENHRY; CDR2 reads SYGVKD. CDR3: CAITIQGGRNTEAFF. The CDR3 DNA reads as TGTGCCATCACCATACAGGGCGGTCGGAACACTGAAGCTTTCTTT.